This T cell receptor beta chain emerged from a study of technical replicates of blood from four donors. Trimming took 0 bases from V and 5 from J, leaving 12 bases between them. The CDR3 has 15 amino acids. Germline V gene lookup returns CDR1 LGHNA and CDR2 YSLEER. Some clones are missing from TCRdb's copy, which holds only in-frame ones; the method was immunoSEQ multiplex PCR. The table lists roughly 69,000 clones, more than 75% of them singletons, with about 5.1% in the top ten. Sequencing was done on a sample of PBMCs. The chain has TRBV4-3 and TRBJ2-3; D is uncertain. This TCR derives from a human donor in good health. Some clones in this sample may be carry-over from other donors' samples. The CDR3 bases are TGCGCCAGCAGCCAAGACCCACTGCTTCAAGATACGCAGTATTTT. Translation: CASSQDPLLQDTQYF.